This TCR beta chain was documented in a study of blood T cell repertoires in COVID-19. Under the authors' procedure: Amplification with reference gene primers provided the estimates of nucleated cell counts. Sequenced by immunoSEQ multiplex PCR; TCRdb stores in-frame clones only, minus some. The D gene and trimming were derived from the DNA, and the V and J assignments and clone size from that table. This sample carries about 22,000 clones, 75% to 90% of them seen once, and the ten largest clones take 22%. There are 11 residues in the CDR3. The germline V and J ends were trimmed by 0 bases and 4 bases, with 3 bases remaining between them. Germline lookup yields CDR1 DFQATT and CDR2 SNEGSKA (reference sequence).

J is TRBJ1-1 and V is TRBV20-1; D is ambiguous. The material sequenced was peripheral blood. This receptor was taken from an elderly man with active or convalescent COVID-19. The DNA of the CDR3 is TGCAGTGCTAGAGAGAGCACTGAAGCTTTCTTT. Amino acid sequence: CSARESTEAFF.